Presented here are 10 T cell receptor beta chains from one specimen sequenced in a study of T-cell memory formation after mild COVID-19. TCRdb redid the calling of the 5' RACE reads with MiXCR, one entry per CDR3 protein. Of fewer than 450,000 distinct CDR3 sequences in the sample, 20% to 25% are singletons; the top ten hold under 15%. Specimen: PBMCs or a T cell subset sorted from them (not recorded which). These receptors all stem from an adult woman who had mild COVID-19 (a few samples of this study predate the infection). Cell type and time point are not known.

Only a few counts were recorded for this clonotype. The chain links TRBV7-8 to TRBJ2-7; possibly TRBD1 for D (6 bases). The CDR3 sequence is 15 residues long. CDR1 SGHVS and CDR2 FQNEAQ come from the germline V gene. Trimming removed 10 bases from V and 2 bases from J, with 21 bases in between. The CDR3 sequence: CATATEGVLAYEQYF. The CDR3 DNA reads TGTGCCACCGCAACCGAGGGGGTGCTAGCCTACGAGCAGTACTTC.

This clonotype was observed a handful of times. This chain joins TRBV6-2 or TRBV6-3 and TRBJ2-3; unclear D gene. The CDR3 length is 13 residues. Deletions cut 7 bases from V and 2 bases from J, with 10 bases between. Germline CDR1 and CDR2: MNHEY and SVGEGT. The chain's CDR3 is CASTFSTTDTQYF. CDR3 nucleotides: TGTGCCAGCACATTCTCAACCACAGATACGCAGTATTTT.

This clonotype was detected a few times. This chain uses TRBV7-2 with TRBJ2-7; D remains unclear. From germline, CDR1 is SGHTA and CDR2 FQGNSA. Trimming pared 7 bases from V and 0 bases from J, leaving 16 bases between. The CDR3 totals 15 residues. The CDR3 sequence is CASTLEGETSYEQYF. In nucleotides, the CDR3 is TGTGCCAGCACCCTGGAAGGCGAAACCTCCTACGAGCAGTACTTC.

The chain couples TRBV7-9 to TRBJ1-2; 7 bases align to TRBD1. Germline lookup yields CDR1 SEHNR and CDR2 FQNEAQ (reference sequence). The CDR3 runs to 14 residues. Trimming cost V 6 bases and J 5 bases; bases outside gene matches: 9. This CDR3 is CASRTTVTGYGYTF. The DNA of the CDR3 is TGTGCCAGCAGAACGACAGTGACAGGGTATGGCTACACCTTC.

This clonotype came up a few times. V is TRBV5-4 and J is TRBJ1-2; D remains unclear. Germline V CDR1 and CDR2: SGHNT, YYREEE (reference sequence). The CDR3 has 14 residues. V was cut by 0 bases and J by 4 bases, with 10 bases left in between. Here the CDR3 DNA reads TGTGCCAGCAGCTTGGAGGGTGGCCTCTATGGCTACACCTTC. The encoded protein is CASSLEGGLYGYTF.

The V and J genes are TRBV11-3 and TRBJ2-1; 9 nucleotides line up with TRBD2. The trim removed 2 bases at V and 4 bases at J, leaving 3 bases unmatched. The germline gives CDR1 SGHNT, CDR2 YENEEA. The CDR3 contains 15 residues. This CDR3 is CASSLMTSGYNEQFF. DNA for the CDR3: TGTGCCAGCAGCTTAATGACTAGCGGTTACAATGAGCAGTTCTTC.

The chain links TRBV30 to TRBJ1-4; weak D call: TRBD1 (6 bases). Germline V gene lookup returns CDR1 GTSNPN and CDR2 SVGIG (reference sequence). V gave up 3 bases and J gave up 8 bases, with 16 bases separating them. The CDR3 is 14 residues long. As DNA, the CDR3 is TGTGCCTGGAGCGACATCAGGGGTGGGGAAAAACTGTTTTTT. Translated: CAWSDIRGGEKLFF.

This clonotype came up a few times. DNA for the CDR3: TGTGCCAGCAACATAGCGGGACTGTACCAAGAGACCCAGTACTTC. It is translated as CASNIAGLYQETQYF. The chain employs TRBV7-8 and TRBJ2-5; 8 nucleotides match TRBD2. The CDR3 has 15 residues. The germline V gene encodes CDR1 SGHVS and CDR2 FQNEAQ. V shed 7 bases, J shed 0 bases, and the junction held 7 bases outside the gene matches.

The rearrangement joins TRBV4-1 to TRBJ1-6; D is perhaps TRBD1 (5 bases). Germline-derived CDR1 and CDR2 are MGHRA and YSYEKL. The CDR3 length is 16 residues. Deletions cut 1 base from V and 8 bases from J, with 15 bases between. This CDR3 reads CASSQAATGADSPLHF. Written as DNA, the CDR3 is TGCGCCAGCAGCCAAGCGGCCACCGGGGCGGATTCACCCCTCCACTTT.

CDR3 sequence: CASSRTGDDSNQPQHF. DNA of the CDR3: TGCGCCAGCAGCCGGACAGGGGACGATAGCAATCAGCCCCAGCATTTT. V is TRBV5-1 and J is TRBJ1-5; 9 bases are a match to TRBD1. The germline V gene has CDR1 SGHRS and CDR2 YFSETQ. V lost 4 bases to trimming and J lost 0 bases; unmatched junction nucleotides: 5. The CDR3 sequence is 16 residues long.